Below are 17 T cell receptor beta chains sequenced from a single sample in a study of T cell repertoires in cytomegalovirus infection. Using its own MiXCR run on the reads, TCRdb lists one record per CDR3 protein. The table has roughly 320,000 distinct CDR3 sequences, more than 8% seen once; the top ten hold around 4.5%. Sequencing was done on a sample of PBMCs. These receptors came from a human donor in good health (CMV status not recorded). Some clones in this sample may be carry-over from other donors' samples.

This clonotype was seen many times. The chain joins TRBV12-3 or TRBV12-4 to TRBJ1-1; possible D gene TRBD1, 5 bases. This CDR3 is built from 13 residues. Trimming stripped 5 bases from V and 3 bases from J, with 10 bases between. This CDR3 is CASSPGAYTEAFF. The CDR3 nucleotides are TGTGCCAGCAGTCCCGGGGCTTACACTGAAGCTTTCTTT.

This clonotype was detected a few times. This chain links TRBV6-5 with TRBJ2-6; D is perhaps TRBD1 (5 bases). The CDR3 loop spans 14 amino acids. In germline, CDR1 is MNHEY, CDR2 SVGAGI. V was clipped by 6 bases and J by 4 bases, with 10 bases between them. The DNA of the CDR3 is TGTGCCAGCAGCCAGGGTTCCGGGGCCAACGTCCTGACTTTC. This sequence encodes CASSQGSGANVLTF.

This clonotype has a count of ten or more. V is TRBV10-3 and J is TRBJ2-1; D is tentatively TRBD1 or TRBD2 (6 bases each). CDR1 and CDR2 from the germline V gene are ENHRY and SYGVKD. Trimming left V 5 bases short and J 0 bases short, with 14 bases between. This CDR3 is 16 amino acids long. The CDR3 DNA reads TGTGCCATCAGTCCGGGGGCGGGCAGCTCCTACAATGAGCAGTTCTTC. Its protein product is CAISPGAGSSYNEQFF.

This clonotype was seen more than once but under ten times. This CDR3 reads CASSLWRGGNEQFF. The CDR3 region has the DNA TGTGCCAGCAGCTTATGGCGGGGGGGCAATGAGCAGTTCTTC. The J gene is TRBJ2-1, the V gene TRBV7-6, with TRBD2 matching over 9 bases. This CDR3 is 14 amino acids long. Germline V gene lookup returns CDR1 SGHVS and CDR2 FNYEAQ. With V trimmed by 2 bases and J by 6 bases, 2 bases remained unmatched. The full variable domain, in which reference TRBV7-6 and TRBJ2-1 provide the parts outside the CDR3, is GAGVSQSPRYKVTKRGQDVALRCDPISGHVSLYWYRQALGQGPEFLTYFNYEAQQDKSGLPNDRFSAERPEGSISTLTIQRTEQRDSAMYRCASSLWRGGNEQFFGPGTRLTVL.

A note on this clonotype: This may arise from a read error, as a much more abundant clone is one base away. The V call is TRBV7-2, the J call TRBJ2-7; 8 bases match TRBD2. The CDR3 is made up of 15 amino acids. Germline CDR1 SGHTA, CDR2 FQGNSA. The CDR3 loop reads CATSSSEGAGVEQYF. The CDR3 nucleotides are TGTGCCACCAGCTCAAGCGAGGGAGCGGGAGTTGAGCAGTACTTC.

This clonotype was detected a few times. The chain links TRBV7-2 to TRBJ1-1, with a tentative D call TRBD1 (5 bases). V was pared by 1 base and J by 7 bases, with 13 bases between. The CDR3 is 14 residues long. The germline V gene has CDR1 SGHTA and CDR2 FQGNSA. The CDR3 here is CASSLDGLTVEAFF. The CDR3 nucleotides read TGTGCCAGCAGCTTAGATGGTTTGACAGTTGAAGCTTTCTTT.

This clonotype was counted many times. The chain uses TRBV7-3 and TRBJ2-1; possible D gene TRBD2, 6 bases. This CDR3 is 13 amino acids long. V gave up 0 bases and J gave up 8 bases, with 8 bases separating them. The germline V gene has CDR1 SGHTA and CDR2 FQGTGA. Written as DNA, the CDR3 is TGTGCCAGCAGCTTAACTCTAGCGCATGAGCAGTTCTTC. Translated, it gives CASSLTLAHEQFF.

This clonotype was seen at least ten times. This rearrangement joins TRBV7-8 to TRBJ2-1; D remains ambiguous. V lost 2 bases to trimming and J lost 5 bases, with 13 bases between them. The CDR3 has 15 amino acids. The germline V gene has CDR1 SGHVS and CDR2 FQNEAQ. The CDR3 region has the DNA TGTGCCAGCAGCTTACATCTGGAGTCAAACAATGAGCAGTTCTTC. This codes for CASSLHLESNNEQFF.

In this sample, this clonotype turned up a few times. V usage is TRBV25-1 and J usage is TRBJ2-3; D not resolved. Germline V gene data show CDR1 as MGHDK and CDR2 as SYGVNS. The CDR3 has 12 residues. The V end was cut by 6 bases, the J end by 6 bases, with 10 bases between. Written as DNA, the CDR3 is TGTGCCAGCAGCGCATCGTACGATACGCAGTATTTT. Residues: CASSASYDTQYF.

For this clonotype: Germline is not matched at one junction end, which may reflect a read error. The V call is TRBV10-2, the J call TRBJ1-6, with TRBD1 matching 9 bases. The germline V gene has CDR1 WSHSY and CDR2 SAAADI. The CDR3 is made up of 13 amino acids. The CDR3 here is CASSPGQGRRWDF. The DNA for the CDR3 is TGCGCCAGCAGCCCGGGACAGGGTCGGAGGTGGGACTTT.

This clonotype has a handful of counts. The chain has TRBV12-3 or TRBV12-4 and TRBJ1-4; possible D gene TRBD1, 6 bases. The CDR3 is 16 residues long. V was trimmed by 3 bases and J by 10 bases, leaving 21 bases between them. CDR3 in amino acids: CASSLYSPLQGVKLFF. DNA of the CDR3: TGTGCCAGCAGTTTGTATAGCCCTCTACAGGGTGTAAAACTGTTTTTT.

V usage is TRBV4-3 and J usage is TRBJ2-6; D remains ambiguous. Trimming pared 0 bases from V and 0 bases from J, leaving 6 bases between. Germline CDR1 and CDR2: LGHNA and YSLEER. This CDR3 has 16 residues. Written as DNA, the CDR3 is TGCGCCAGCAGCCAAGAATCGGTCTCTGGGGCCAACGTCCTGACTTTC. This encodes CASSQESVSGANVLTF.

The rearrangement uses TRBV5-6 and TRBJ2-4; 10 nucleotides match TRBD2. V shed 0 bases, J shed 0 bases, and the junction held 0 bases outside the gene matches. Germline CDR1 and CDR2: SGHDT and YYEEEE. CDR3 size: 16 residues. This CDR3 reads CASSLASGGAKNIQYF. For the CDR3, the DNA is TGTGCCAGCAGCTTGGCTAGCGGGGGAGCCAAAAACATTCAGTACTTC.

This clonotype was counted at least ten times. V gene TRBV7-2 combines with J gene TRBJ2-1; D might be TRBD1 or TRBD2, each matching 6 bases. The CDR3 runs 14 residues. V shed 6 bases and J shed 9 bases, with 18 bases lying between them. The V gene's germline CDR1 is SGHTA and CDR2 FQGNSA. The CDR3 DNA reads TGTGCCAGCAGTAAGGGGGGCATTTCGTCTGAGCAGTTCTTC. Translated: CASSKGGISSEQFF.

In its sample, this clonotype was seen many times. The chain joins TRBV25-1 to TRBJ2-3; D not resolved. The CDR3 sequence is 13 residues long. Germline assignment: CDR1 MGHDK and CDR2 SYGVNS. V was cut by 2 bases and J by 0 bases, with 3 bases left in between. As DNA, the CDR3 is TGTGCCAGCAGTGAAATAAGCACAGATACGCAGTATTTT. Translation gives CASSEISTDTQYF.

This clonotype was counted at least ten times. The gene calls are TRBV18 and TRBJ1-1; 9 bases align to TRBD1. J was trimmed by 5 bases and V by 6 bases; bases with no gene match: 13. The CDR3 loop spans 16 amino acids. Germline assignment: CDR1 KGHSH and CDR2 LQKENI. The CDR3 spells CASSSTPGTGLTEAFF. The CDR3 DNA is TGTGCCAGCTCCTCCACCCCCGGGACAGGGTTAACTGAAGCTTTCTTT.

The chain couples TRBV24-1 to TRBJ1-3; weak D call: TRBD1 (5 bases). The CDR3 has 15 residues. Trimming took off 4 bases at V and 5 bases at J, with 14 bases between the two ends. Germline values: CDR1 KGHDR, CDR2 SFDVKD. The CDR3 sequence: CATSENGTYRNTIYF. The CDR3 DNA reads TGTGCCACCAGTGAGAATGGGACGTACCGAAACACCATATATTTT.